The 14 T cell receptor beta chains in this list originate from one sample, sequenced in a study of PD-L1 blockade in urothelial cancer. Produced via immunoSEQ multiplex PCR; TCRdb's table is partial and in-frame only. The repertoire holds 20,000 to 25,000 clones, around nine tenths seen once, with approximately 10% in the top ten. Indicated time point: peripheral blood 6 weeks after treatment start. The sequencing used PBMCs, collected around atezolizumab (anti-PD-L1) treatment. These receptors all come from a woman aged 55-75 years with urothelial cancer.

The chain joins TRBV10-2 to TRBJ1-6, with D possibly TRBD1 on 6 matching bases. The V gene's germline CDR1 is WSHSY and CDR2 SAAADI. Between the trimmed V and J ends, which lost 3 bases and 7 bases, there was a span of 16 bases. The CDR3 is 16 residues long. In nucleotides, the CDR3 is TGCGCCAGCAGTGAAGGGGGGGACGCTCGAAATTCACCCCTCCACTTT. Amino acids: CASSEGGDARNSPLHF.

Here the CDR3 reads CASSFSGESSYEQYF. The CDR3 region has the DNA TGTGCCAGCAGCTTTAGCGGGGAGAGCTCCTACGAGCAGTACTTC. The chain uses TRBV7-3 and TRBJ2-7, with 8 bases that match TRBD2. Trimming cost V 3 bases and J 0 bases; bases outside gene matches: 4. CDR1 is SGHTA, CDR2 FQGTGA, per germline. The length of the CDR3 is 15 residues.

The rearrangement joins TRBV7-9 to TRBJ1-1, with D possibly being TRBD1 (6 bases). Germline V gene data show CDR1 as SEHNR and CDR2 as FQNEAQ (reference sequence). The CDR3 consists of 13 residues. Trimming left V 1 base short and J 4 bases short, with 7 bases between. This CDR3 is CASSLEGGTEAFF. For the CDR3, the DNA is TGTGCCAGCAGCTTAGAAGGGGGCACTGAAGCTTTCTTT.

The chain joins TRBV5-1 to TRBJ1-1; 8 bases align to TRBD1. CDR3 length: 16 residues. Trimming at V came to 0 bases and at J to 0 bases, leaving 4 bases not matched to a gene. Germline V CDR1 and CDR2: SGHRS, YFSETQ. CDR3 residues: CASSLDRGGMNTEAFF. The CDR3 DNA is TGCGCCAGCAGCTTGGACAGGGGGGGAATGAACACTGAAGCTTTCTTT.

V usage is TRBV19 and J usage is TRBJ1-5; D not certain. The germline V gene encodes CDR1 LNHDA and CDR2 SQIVND (reference sequence). CDR3 length: 13 amino acids. The V end was cut by 5 bases, the J end by 0 bases, with 5 bases between. The CDR3 here is CASSLFSNQPQHF. As DNA, the CDR3 is TGTGCCAGTAGTCTCTTTAGCAATCAGCCCCAGCATTTT.

This clone came up once. The chain employs TRBV10-3 and TRBJ1-5; weak D call: TRBD1 (5 bases). CDR1 and CDR2 from the germline V gene are ENHRY and SYGVKD. The V and J ends lost 3 bases and 5 bases respectively, with 17 bases between them. This CDR3 has 16 amino acids. Here the CDR3 DNA reads TGTGCCATCAGTGATAGTTTTCCGGGGGGGGATCAGCCCCAGCATTTT. This codes for CAISDSFPGGDQPQHF.

The rearrangement links TRBV7-2 to TRBJ2-5; TRBD2 is a possible D gene (6 bases). This CDR3 comprises 12 residues. Germline lookup yields CDR1 SGHTA and CDR2 FQGNSA. With 0 bases removed from V and 8 bases from J, the gap between germline ends came to 7 bases. The CDR3 here is CASSLAGGTQYF. The CDR3 DNA follows: TGTGCCAGCAGCTTAGCGGGGGGTACCCAGTACTTC. The full variable domain, its missing parts supplied by reference TRBV7-2 and TRBJ2-5, is GAGVSQSPSNKVTEKGKDVELRCDPISGHTALYWYRQSLGQGLEFLIYFQGNSAPDKSGLPSDRFSAERTGGSVSTLTIQRTQQEDSAVYLCASSLAGGTQYFGPGTRLLVL.

The V call is TRBV5-1, the J call TRBJ1-4, with a weak D call TRBD1 (5 bases). V was clipped by 4 bases and J by 4 bases, with 17 bases between them. Germline loops: CDR1 SGHRS, CDR2 YFSETQ. The length of the CDR3 is 16 residues. The CDR3 nucleotides read TGCGCCAGCAGCCCGCCATTGGGGGAGGGTAATGAAAAACTGTTTTTT. Its translation: CASSPPLGEGNEKLFF. The whole variable domain, filled in from reference TRBV5-1 and TRBJ1-4, reads KAGVTQTPRYLIKTRGQQVTLSCSPISGHRSVSWYQQTPGQGLQFLFEYFSETQRNKGNFPGRFSGRQFSNSRSEMNVSTLELGDSALYLCASSPPLGEGNEKLFFGSGTQLSVL.

V and J are TRBV11-1 and TRBJ2-1, with 11 bases aligning to TRBD2. The CDR3 is 15 amino acids. Germline V gives CDR1 SGHAT, CDR2 FQDESV (reference sequence). V lost 0 bases and J lost 9; bases outside the gene matches: 4. The CDR3 DNA sequence: TGTGCCAGCAGCTTAGCGCTAGCGGGGGGTGGTGAGCAGTTCTTC. It translates to CASSLALAGGGEQFF.

V gene TRBV7-7 combines with J gene TRBJ2-5, with D tentatively TRBD1 (5 bases). Germline CDR1 SSHAT, CDR2 FNYEAQ (reference sequence). The CDR3 length is 13 residues. V shed 5 bases and J shed 5 bases, with 12 bases lying between them. CDR3 amino acids: CASSETARETQYF. CDR3 DNA sequence: TGTGCCAGCAGCGAGACAGCGCGGGAGACCCAGTACTTC. Full variable domain (outside the CDR3, taken from reference TRBV7-7 and TRBJ2-5): GAGVSQSPRYKVTKRGQDVTLRCDPISSHATLYWYQQALGQGPEFLTYFNYEAQPDKSGLPSDRFSAERPEGSISTLTIQRTEQRDSAMYRCASSETARETQYFGPGTRLLVL.

The CDR3 here is CASSSSGLAGDIQETQYF. CDR3 in DNA: TGTGCCAGCAGTTCCTCGGGACTAGCGGGGGACATCCAAGAGACCCAGTACTTC. The chain uses TRBV2 and TRBJ2-5; 14 nucleotides agree with TRBD2. With V trimmed by 5 bases and J by 1 base, 9 bases remained unmatched. CDR1 and CDR2 from the germline V gene are SNHLY and FYNNEI. CDR3 size: 18 residues.

The chain has TRBV9 and TRBJ2-7; 7 positions match TRBD1. CDR1 and CDR2 from the germline V gene are SGDLS and YYNGEE. This CDR3 has 15 residues. After removal of 3 bases from V and 2 bases from J, the junction contained 8 bases not matched to a gene. CDR3 bases: TGTGCCAGCAGCGGAAGGACAGGTAAGACCTACGAGCAGTACTTC. Protein sequence: CASSGRTGKTYEQYF.

The chain joins TRBV28 to TRBJ2-1; D might be TRBD1 (6 bases). Germline assignment: CDR1 MDHEN and CDR2 SYDVKM. V lost 4 bases to trimming and J lost 4 bases, with 8 bases between them. The CDR3 has 13 residues. This CDR3 reads CASSSDRYNEQFF. The CDR3 nucleotides read TGTGCCAGCAGTTCGGACAGATACAATGAGCAGTTCTTC.

The CDR3 loop is CASSASPVHSQETQYF. CDR3 bases: TGTGCCAGCAGCGCGTCCCCGGTCCACTCACAAGAGACCCAGTACTTC. The chain links TRBV9 to TRBJ2-5; D is unclear. The CDR3 has 16 amino acids. Germline V gives CDR1 SGDLS, CDR2 YYNGEE. Trimming stripped 3 bases from V and 2 bases from J, with 17 bases between.